Listed below are T cell receptor beta chains from one sample, sequenced in a study of blood T cells in healthy people across ages. Each CDR3 protein gets one entry after TCRdb re-called the 5' RACE reads with MiXCR. The table includes about 1 million distinct CDR3 sequences, roughly 45% detected once. The sequencing sample was made of blood. These receptors were collected from a woman aged 55-70 years in good health. The CDR3 runs from the conserved cysteine through the conserved F or W. The D gene is left open where the match is weak. A clone size is listed for some rows: how often the clone was seen (once, few, many), or a class if it is expanded.

V gene: TRBV9
clone size: few
D gene: -
J gene: TRBJ2-4
CDR3 DNA: TGTGCCAGCAGCGTAGGGGACGGATCGAACATTCAGTACTTC
CDR3 protein: CASSVGDGSNIQYF

V gene: TRBV6-6
clone size: few
D gene: TRBD1
J gene: TRBJ1-2
CDR3 DNA: TGTGCCACCTTACGGGGGGGTGACAGGGCCACCAGCTATGGCTACACCTTC
CDR3 protein: CATLRGGDRATSYGYTF

V gene: TRBV29-1
clone size: few
D gene: -
J gene: TRBJ2-1
CDR3 DNA: TGCAGCGTTGGAGGTGAGCAGTTCTTC
CDR3 protein: CSVGGEQFF

V gene: TRBV3-1
clone size: -
D gene: TRBD2
J gene: TRBJ2-7
CDR3 DNA: TGTGCCAGCAGCCAACAGGGCGCGGGAGTGGATGAGCAGTACTTC
CDR3 protein: CASSQQGAGVDEQYF

V gene: TRBV6-5
clone size: -
D gene: TRBD2
J gene: TRBJ2-3
CDR3 DNA: TGTGCCAGCAGTTCCCGGACTAGCGGGAGGGCCAGGGATACGCAGTATTTT
CDR3 protein: CASSSRTSGRARDTQYF

V gene: TRBV11-2
clone size: -
D gene: -
J gene: TRBJ2-1
CDR3 DNA: TGTGCCAGCAGCCCGACAGTCCCTAGCTCCTACAATGAGCAGTTCTTC
CDR3 protein: CASSPTVPSSYNEQFF

V gene: TRBV5-8
clone size: -
D gene: -
J gene: TRBJ2-4
CDR3 DNA: TGTGCCAGCAGCGTGAACCGGGGGTGGGCCAAAAACATTCAGTACTTC
CDR3 protein: CASSVNRGWAKNIQYF

V gene: TRBV10-3
clone size: few
D gene: -
J gene: TRBJ1-4
CDR3 DNA: TGTGCCAGTGCCGGTTCAACTAATGAAAAACTGTTTTTT
CDR3 protein: CASAGSTNEKLFF

V gene: TRBV11-2
clone size: many
D gene: TRBD1
J gene: TRBJ2-3
CDR3 DNA: TGTGCCAGCAGCTTAGAAGACGGACAGGTTCATACGCAGTATTTT
CDR3 protein: CASSLEDGQVHTQYF

V gene: TRBV27
clone size: -
D gene: TRBD1
J gene: TRBJ2-5
CDR3 DNA: TGTGCCAGCAGACCTCTCCAGGGGGCTCTGGGGACCCAGTACTTC
CDR3 protein: CASRPLQGALGTQYF

V gene: TRBV12-3/TRBV12-4
clone size: few
D gene: -
J gene: TRBJ2-3
CDR3 DNA: TGTGCCAGCAGTTTTGATGCTAGGACAGATACGCAGTATTTT
CDR3 protein: CASSFDARTDTQYF

V gene: TRBV6-6
clone size: -
D gene: -
J gene: TRBJ1-2
CDR3 DNA: TGTGCCAGCAGTTACGGGACCTATGGCTACACCTTC
CDR3 protein: CASSYGTYGYTF

V gene: TRBV25-1
clone size: few
D gene: -
J gene: TRBJ2-1
CDR3 DNA: TGTGCCAGCAGTGAAATAGGGAAGCAGTTCTTC
CDR3 protein: CASSEIGKQFF

V gene: TRBV9
clone size: few
D gene: TRBD2
J gene: TRBJ2-1
CDR3 DNA: TGTGCCAGCAGCGAAAGCCAGGGAGGGTTCACCTACAATGAGCAGTTCTTC
CDR3 protein: CASSESQGGFTYNEQFF

V gene: TRBV5-1
clone size: -
D gene: TRBD2
J gene: TRBJ2-4
CDR3 DNA: TGCGCCAGCAGCTGGTACAAGCTTAGCGGGAGTCAAGGCGAGCAGTACTTT
CDR3 protein: CASSWYKLSGSQGEQYF

V gene: TRBV5-1
clone size: -
D gene: -
J gene: TRBJ2-7
CDR3 DNA: TGCGCCAGCAGGGGTCAGGGAGGCTACGAGCAGTACTTC
CDR3 protein: CASRGQGGYEQYF

V gene: TRBV20-1
clone size: -
D gene: TRBD2
J gene: TRBJ2-3
CDR3 DNA: TGCAGTGCTAGCCCCTGGCGGGGGGGCACAGATACGCAGTATTTT
CDR3 protein: CSASPWRGGTDTQYF

V gene: TRBV20-1
clone size: -
D gene: -
J gene: TRBJ2-1
CDR3 DNA: TGCAGTGCTACGTCCCAGGAGCATTACAATGAGCAGTTCTTC
CDR3 protein: CSATSQEHYNEQFF

V gene: TRBV6-5
clone size: few
D gene: TRBD1
J gene: TRBJ2-7
CDR3 DNA: TGTGCCAGCAGTTCCCAGGGGGCGCGGTACGAGCAGTACTTC
CDR3 protein: CASSSQGARYEQYF

V gene: TRBV20-1
clone size: -
D gene: TRBD2
J gene: TRBJ2-7
CDR3 DNA: TGCAGTGCTAGAGATGACGCTAGCGGGAGGTACGAGCAGTACTTC
CDR3 protein: CSARDDASGRYEQYF

V gene: TRBV3-1
clone size: -
D gene: TRBD2
J gene: TRBJ2-3
CDR3 DNA: TGTGCCAGCAGAGGACTAGCAGACGCGGTTACAGATACGCAGTATTTT
CDR3 protein: CASRGLADAVTDTQYF

V gene: TRBV4-1
clone size: -
D gene: TRBD2
J gene: TRBJ2-1
CDR3 DNA: TGCGCCAGCAGCCAAGAGGCGGGCGGGCTAGCGGGATACAATGAGCAGTTCTTC
CDR3 protein: CASSQEAGGLAGYNEQFF

V gene: TRBV6-5
clone size: -
D gene: TRBD1
J gene: TRBJ1-2
CDR3 DNA: TGTGCCAGCAGAATTACGACAGGGGCCGGCTACACCTTC
CDR3 protein: CASRITTGAGYTF

V gene: TRBV13
clone size: -
D gene: TRBD1
J gene: TRBJ1-4
CDR3 DNA: TGTGCCAGCAGCTCCACCGGGACAGGGAATGAAAAACTGTTTTTT
CDR3 protein: CASSSTGTGNEKLFF

V gene: TRBV6-1
clone size: -
D gene: -
J gene: TRBJ2-3
CDR3 DNA: TGTGCCAGCAGCTCTTACAGGGAGCTCACAGATACGCAGTATTTT
CDR3 protein: CASSSYRELTDTQYF

V gene: TRBV4-1
clone size: few
D gene: -
J gene: TRBJ2-7
CDR3 DNA: TGCGCCAGCAGCGTTGCCGTCCATAGCTCCTACGAGCAGTACTTC
CDR3 protein: CASSVAVHSSYEQYF

V gene: TRBV20-1
clone size: -
D gene: TRBD2
J gene: TRBJ2-3
CDR3 DNA: TGCAGGGTGGATAGGGGGACTAGCGTCGGGACGGGCACAGATACGCAGTATTTT
CDR3 protein: CRVDRGTSVGTGTDTQYF

V gene: TRBV10-2
clone size: -
D gene: TRBD1
J gene: TRBJ2-5
CDR3 DNA: TGCGCCAGCAGGGGACAGGGTAGGGGCAATGAGCAGTACTTC
CDR3 protein: CASRGQGRGNEQYF

V gene: TRBV11-2
clone size: -
D gene: TRBD2
J gene: TRBJ2-5
CDR3 DNA: TGTGCCAGCAGCCGAGGGACTAGTTTAGAGACCCAGTACTTC
CDR3 protein: CASSRGTSLETQYF

V gene: TRBV23-1
clone size: -
D gene: TRBD1
J gene: TRBJ1-2
CDR3 DNA: TGCGCCAGCAGTCAATCGGGCAGGGGGTATGGCTACACCTTC
CDR3 protein: CASSQSGRGYGYTF

V gene: TRBV20-1
clone size: -
D gene: TRBD2
J gene: TRBJ2-3
CDR3 DNA: TGCAGTGCTAGAGGGGTGGGAGGGTGGACAGATACGCAGTATTTT
CDR3 protein: CSARGVGGWTDTQYF

V gene: TRBV7-3
clone size: once
D gene: -
J gene: TRBJ2-3
CDR3 DNA: TGTGCCAGCAGCTTTGACGGAGTTCGGGATACGCAGTATTTT
CDR3 protein: CASSFDGVRDTQYF

V gene: TRBV20-1
clone size: -
D gene: -
J gene: TRBJ1-1
CDR3 DNA: TGCAGTGCCAGGGACTTAGGTATGGTCATCAACACTGAAGCTTTCTTT
CDR3 protein: CSARDLGMVINTEAFF

V gene: TRBV12-3/TRBV12-4
clone size: few
D gene: -
J gene: TRBJ2-5
CDR3 DNA: TGTGCCAGCAGTTTAAGGGGGGACCAAGAGACCCAGTACTTC
CDR3 protein: CASSLRGDQETQYF

V gene: TRBV20-1
clone size: -
D gene: -
J gene: TRBJ1-5
CDR3 DNA: TGCAGTGCTAGAGAGGGGGGTAGTCAGCCCCAGCATTTT
CDR3 protein: CSAREGGSQPQHF

V gene: TRBV5-1
clone size: -
D gene: -
J gene: TRBJ1-1
CDR3 DNA: TGCGCCAGCAGCCTAAACAGGCGTGAAGCTTTCTTT
CDR3 protein: CASSLNRREAFF

V gene: TRBV10-1
clone size: once
D gene: TRBD2
J gene: TRBJ2-7
CDR3 DNA: TGCGCCAGCAGGGAGTCTAGCGGATCCTACGAGCAGTACTTC
CDR3 protein: CASRESSGSYEQYF

V gene: TRBV27
clone size: once
D gene: -
J gene: TRBJ2-7
CDR3 DNA: TGTGCCAGCAGTCCACTAGTTCCAACCTACGAGCAGTACTTC
CDR3 protein: CASSPLVPTYEQYF

V gene: TRBV7-3
clone size: -
D gene: TRBD2
J gene: TRBJ2-1
CDR3 DNA: TGTGCCAGCAGCTTAGGGACTAGCAGATACAATGAGCAGTTCTTC
CDR3 protein: CASSLGTSRYNEQFF

V gene: TRBV6-5
clone size: few
D gene: -
J gene: TRBJ2-7
CDR3 DNA: TGTGCCAGCAGTTACTCGAACGGGGACGAGCAGTACTTC
CDR3 protein: CASSYSNGDEQYF

V gene: TRBV4-2
clone size: few
D gene: TRBD2
J gene: TRBJ2-6
CDR3 DNA: TGTGCCAGCAAAGTAGCGGGACCTGGGGCCAACGTCCTGACTTTC
CDR3 protein: CASKVAGPGANVLTF

V gene: TRBV14
clone size: few
D gene: -
J gene: TRBJ2-1
CDR3 DNA: TGTGCCAGCAGCCAAGACTGGTACAATGAGCAGTTCTTC
CDR3 protein: CASSQDWYNEQFF

V gene: TRBV6-2/TRBV6-3
clone size: few
D gene: -
J gene: TRBJ2-5
CDR3 DNA: TGTGCCAGCAGTGGGGGGTCAGCAGGGTACTTC
CDR3 protein: CASSGGSAGYF

V gene: TRBV27
clone size: -
D gene: -
J gene: TRBJ2-7
CDR3 DNA: TGTGCCAGCAGTTTATATACCTACAGCTACGAGCAGTACTTC
CDR3 protein: CASSLYTYSYEQYF

V gene: TRBV12-3/TRBV12-4
clone size: few
D gene: -
J gene: TRBJ2-1
CDR3 DNA: TGTGCCAGCAATAATCCCCGGGCCCCCTACAATGAGCAGTTCTTC
CDR3 protein: CASNNPRAPYNEQFF

V gene: TRBV5-1
clone size: few
D gene: TRBD2
J gene: TRBJ2-1
CDR3 DNA: TGCGCCAGCAGCTTGAGGATTAGCGGGATTGGAAATGAGCAGTTCTTC
CDR3 protein: CASSLRISGIGNEQFF

V gene: TRBV20-1
clone size: many
D gene: TRBD1
J gene: TRBJ2-7
CDR3 DNA: TGCAGTGCTATGACAGGGGGATCCTACGAGCAGTACTTC
CDR3 protein: CSAMTGGSYEQYF

V gene: TRBV10-3
clone size: few
D gene: TRBD1
J gene: TRBJ2-3
CDR3 DNA: TGTGCCATCCAGACAGGGGGGGTTGATACGCAGTATTTT
CDR3 protein: CAIQTGGVDTQYF

V gene: TRBV2
clone size: many
D gene: TRBD1
J gene: TRBJ2-5
CDR3 DNA: TGTGCCAGCAGCGCCGAAAGACAGGGGACGGAGACCCAGTACTTC
CDR3 protein: CASSAERQGTETQYF

V gene: TRBV6-6
clone size: many
D gene: -
J gene: TRBJ1-2
CDR3 DNA: TGTGCCAGCAGGACGGCTGATAACTATGGCTACACCTTC
CDR3 protein: CASRTADNYGYTF

V gene: TRBV12-3/TRBV12-4
clone size: -
D gene: -
J gene: TRBJ2-7
CDR3 DNA: TGTGCCAGCAGTGATACGGGGCCGTCCTACGGGCAGTACTTC
CDR3 protein: CASSDTGPSYGQYF

V gene: TRBV20-1
clone size: many
D gene: -
J gene: TRBJ2-5
CDR3 DNA: TGCAGTGCTAGACGGTCGGCAGTCCAAGAGACCCAGTACTTC
CDR3 protein: CSARRSAVQETQYF

V gene: TRBV6-1
clone size: -
D gene: TRBD1
J gene: TRBJ1-2
CDR3 DNA: TGTGCCAGCAGTGAAAAGGACAGGGGGTATATTCTCTATGGCTACACCTTC
CDR3 protein: CASSEKDRGYILYGYTF